The sample holds a few counts of the clone carrying this T cell receptor beta chain. Original processing notes: Quantification of nucleated cells was approximated via reference gene primer amplification. Here immunoSEQ multiplex PCR was the method, and the copy in TCRdb shows in-frame clones only, minus some. D and trimming were read from the DNA, whereas the V and J calls and clone size are those reported in that table. The sample holds roughly 430,000 clones, roughly 84% seen once. The data belong to a study of blood T cell repertoires in COVID-19. Recruits, aged roughly 18 to 95 years, lived in 24 US areas. The study assigned cohorts using participant-reported clinical history. Contact with a PCR-confirmed or clinician-diagnosed COVID-19 case occurred within 2 weeks of entry. The CDR3 totals 16 residues. The V and J ends lost 0 bases and 2 bases respectively, with 14 bases between them. Germline CDR1 and CDR2: LGHDT and YNNKEL (reference sequence).

Sequencing input: PBMCs or T cells enriched from blood (not recorded which). This TCR was sampled from a young woman who had been exposed to COVID-19. V usage is TRBV3-1 (or the pseudogene TRBV3-2) and J usage is TRBJ2-7, with a weak D call TRBD1 (6 bases). The CDR3 DNA reads TGTGCCAGCAGCCAAGATAGGCACCGGGACACCTACGAGCAGTACTTC. The encoded protein is CASSQDRHRDTYEQYF.